Listed below are T cell receptor beta chains from one sample, sequenced in a study of regulatory T cells in long-lasting Graves disease. Via MiXCR, TCRdb re-called the multiplex PCR reads, giving one row per CDR3 protein. The sample contains some 330,000 distinct CDR3 sequences, approximately 10% of which appear only once. The sample was also linked to a second study, of T cells in Graves' hyperthyroidism and ophthalmopathy.

The sample consisted of peripheral blood mononuclear cells (PBMCs), taken at new diagnosis, from a patient treated with antithyroid drugs. These TCRs come from a woman aged 18-29 years with Graves disease. Both conserved end residues are part of each CDR3. Each record gives: D gene, CDR3 length, clone size, J gene, V gene, CDR3 protein, CDR3 DNA. A D gene is named only where the DNA matches it firmly. A row's size may be missing; if present it is once, few, many or a size class.

>-|20|many|TRBJ2-1|TRBV3-1
CASSPWPEVTPQSSYNEQFF
TGTGCCAGCAGCCCCTGGCCGGAGGTCACGCCGCAGAGCTCCTACAATGAGCAGTTCTTC
>-|13|few|TRBJ2-1|TRBV5-1
CASRGINYNEQFF
TGCGCCAGCCGGGGGATTAACTACAATGAGCAGTTCTTC
>-|14|few|TRBJ2-7|TRBV28
CASSFIGSEYEQYF
TGTGCCAGCAGTTTCATCGGGAGTGAATACGAGCAGTACTTC
>TRBD1|15|-|TRBJ2-1|TRBV25-1
CASSPTGTGRNEQFF
TGTGCCAGCAGCCCCACCGGGACAGGGAGAAATGAGCAGTTCTTC
>TRBD2|17|-|TRBJ2-1|TRBV5-6
CASSFPGGGHLYNEQFF
TGTGCCAGCAGTTTCCCGGGGGGGGGGCATCTCTACAATGAGCAGTTCTTC
>-|13|-|TRBJ2-1|TRBV28
CASSRRGYNEQFF
TGTGCCAGCAGTCGCCGGGGATACAATGAGCAGTTCTTC
>TRBD2|16|many|TRBJ2-1|TRBV20-1
CSARGEWREGLNEQFF
TGCAGTGCTAGGGGGGAGTGGCGGGAGGGCCTGAATGAGCAGTTCTTC
>-|14|many|TRBJ2-1|TRBV20-1
CSARRDVDYNEQFF
TGCAGTGCTAGACGGGATGTGGACTACAATGAGCAGTTCTTC
>TRBD1|13|-|TRBJ2-4|TRBV12-3/TRBV12-4
CASSQSFGTGFSF
TGTGCCAGCAGTCAATCTTTCGGGACAGGGTTCTCCTTC
>-|15|-|TRBJ2-5|TRBV7-8
CASSLSGPYEETQYF
TGTGCCAGCAGCCTATCAGGACCCTACGAAGAGACCCAGTACTTC
>TRBD2|15|few|TRBJ2-3|TRBV4-2
CASSHKRESTDTQYF
TGTGCCAGCAGCCATAAGCGGGAAAGTACAGATACGCAGTATTTT
>TRBD1|15|many|TRBJ1-5|TRBV20-1
CSATLTGGSNQPQHF
TGCAGTGCGACGTTGACAGGGGGTAGCAATCAGCCCCAGCATTTT
>-|13|once|TRBJ1-5|TRBV12-3/TRBV12-4
CASSLVRGQPQHF
TGTGCCAGCAGTTTAGTTCGGGGTCAGCCCCAGCATTTT
>-|15|-|TRBJ1-3|TRBV5-6
CASSLWTLSGNTIYF
TGTGCCAGCAGCTTATGGACACTTAGTGGAAACACCATATATTTT
>-|17|many|TRBJ1-4|TRBV3-1
CASSQEGRGVLNEKLFF
TGTGCCAGCAGCCAAGAAGGGCGCGGGGTCCTCAATGAAAAACTGTTTTTT
>-|16|many|TRBJ2-3|TRBV5-1
CASSFADSGTADTQYF
TGCGCCAGCAGCTTTGCCGACTCCGGAACAGCAGATACGCAGTATTTT
>TRBD1|15|many|TRBJ1-2|TRBV6-2/TRBV6-3
CASSRTGAPSYGYTF
TGTGCCAGCAGTAGGACAGGGGCCCCGTCTTATGGCTACACCTTC
>-|12|many|TRBJ1-1|TRBV7-2
CASSLATAEAFF
TGTGCCAGCAGCTTAGCGACGGCTGAAGCTTTCTTT
>-|15|many|TRBJ1-1|TRBV11-2
CASSQEGRLNTEAFF
TGCGCCAGCAGCCAAGAAGGTCGCTTGAACACTGAAGCTTTCTTT
>-|14|-|TRBJ1-4|TRBV20-1
CSARDGSTNEKLFF
TGCAGTGCTAGAGATGGGTCTACTAATGAAAAACTGTTTTTT
>-|14|once|TRBJ1-1|TRBV7-2
CASSRTALNTEAFF
TGTGCCAGCAGCCGTACAGCTTTGAACACTGAAGCTTTCTTT
>-|12|many|TRBJ2-1|TRBV20-1
CSARGGGYEQFF
TGCAGTGCTAGAGGAGGAGGGTATGAGCAGTTCTTC
>TRBD1|15|many|TRBJ1-5|TRBV15
CATVDRGYSNQPQHF
TGTGCCACCGTGGACAGGGGTTATAGCAATCAGCCCCAGCATTTT
>-|15|many|TRBJ2-7|TRBV18
CASSPGDGTYYEQYF
TGTGCCAGCTCACCAGGCGACGGGACCTACTACGAGCAGTACTTC
>-|12|many|TRBJ1-1|TRBV27
CASSSFLGEAFF
TGTGCCAGCAGTTCCTTCCTAGGTGAAGCTTTCTTT
>TRBD2|15|many|TRBJ2-1|TRBV28
CASSLGTSGNNEQFF
TGTGCCAGCAGTTTAGGGACTAGCGGGAATAATGAGCAGTTCTTC
>TRBD1|15|many|TRBJ2-7|TRBV28
CASKQGDLPSYEQYF
TGTGCCAGCAAACAGGGGGACTTACCATCCTACGAGCAGTACTTC
>-|15|many|TRBJ1-1|TRBV30
CAWRAPFTVGTEAFF
TGTGCCTGGAGAGCCCCCTTTACAGTGGGAACTGAAGCTTTCTTT
>TRBD1|14|many|TRBJ1-5|TRBV2
CASTSNRGPQPQHF
TGTGCCAGCACCTCGAACAGGGGGCCACAGCCCCAGCATTTT
>-|14|many|TRBJ1-2|TRBV12-3/TRBV12-4
CASSLSNNRRGYTF
TGTGCCAGCAGTTTGTCCAATAACCGGCGCGGCTACACCTTC
>-|13|many|TRBJ2-5|TRBV3-1
CASSQGLSETQYF
TGTGCCAGCAGCCAAGGGCTTTCGGAGACCCAGTACTTC
>-|15|-|TRBJ2-1|TRBV5-6
CASSFPRGRYNEQFF
TGTGCCAGCAGCTTCCCGAGGGGACGTTACAATGAGCAGTTCTTC
>-|13|few|TRBJ1-2|TRBV10-3
CAISVSTPYGYTF
TGTGCCATCAGTGTATCCACCCCCTATGGCTACACCTTC
>-|15|many|TRBJ1-2|TRBV19
CASSTGPSTNYGYTF
TGTGCCAGTAGTACCGGGCCGTCTACTAACTATGGCTACACCTTC
>-|13|-|TRBJ1-1|TRBV12-3/TRBV12-4
CASKSTVNTEAFF
TGTGCCAGCAAATCGACGGTGAACACTGAAGCTTTCTTT
>TRBD1|15|many|TRBJ2-7|TRBV12-3/TRBV12-4
CASSLKGALSYEQYF
TGTGCCAGCAGTTTGAAGGGGGCTCTTTCCTACGAGCAGTACTTC
>TRBD1|15|many|TRBJ1-1|TRBV11-2
CASSLEQGLNTEAFF
TGTGCCAGCAGCTTAGAACAGGGGCTGAACACTGAAGCTTTCTTT
>TRBD2|19|-|TRBJ2-6|TRBV7-6
CASSLVLAAYSSGANVLTF
TGTGCCAGCAGCTTAGTCCTAGCGGCTTACTCCTCTGGGGCCAACGTCCTGACTTTC
>TRBD2|14|many|TRBJ2-5|TRBV20-1
CSASRLAGDETQYF
TGCAGTGCTAGCCGGCTAGCGGGAGATGAGACCCAGTACTTC
>-|13|many|TRBJ2-1|TRBV4-1
CASSQTPSGPQFF
TGCGCCAGCAGCCAAACGCCCTCGGGGCCGCAGTTCTTC
>TRBD1|13|many|TRBJ1-1|TRBV12-3/TRBV12-4
CASSRRGHTEAFF
TGTGCCAGCAGCCGCAGGGGGCACACTGAAGCTTTCTTT
>TRBD2|15|-|TRBJ2-3|TRBV6-2/TRBV6-3
CASSYVAGATDTQYF
TGTGCCAGCAGTTACGTAGCGGGGGCCACAGATACGCAGTATTTT
>-|10|many|TRBJ1-2|TRBV20-1
CSARTEGYTF
TGCAGTGCTCGGACGGAAGGCTACACCTTC
>-|16|many|TRBJ2-4|TRBV6-2/TRBV6-3
CASSNAGNLAKNIQYF
TGTGCCAGCAGCAACGCGGGTAATCTAGCCAAAAACATTCAGTACTTC
>-|17|-|TRBJ1-5|TRBV19
CASSLTERTDSNQPQHF
TGTGCCAGTAGCTTGACCGAAAGGACAGATAGCAATCAGCCCCAGCATTTT
>-|14|many|TRBJ2-4|TRBV7-9
CASSLSSSRAYRYF
TGTGCCAGCAGCTTAAGCTCCTCAAGAGCCTACCGGTACTTC
>-|14|many|TRBJ2-1|TRBV12-3/TRBV12-4
CASSLQGGANEQFF
TGTGCCAGCAGTTTACAGGGGGGGGCGAATGAGCAGTTCTTC
>-|13|-|TRBJ1-5|TRBV6-1
CASVRNSNQPQHF
TGTGCCAGCGTCAGAAATAGCAATCAGCCCCAGCATTTT
>-|14|many|TRBJ1-4|TRBV27
CASSGAPFREKLFF
TGTGCCAGCAGTGGGGCCCCCTTTAGAGAAAAACTGTTTTTT